Each of the 16 T cell receptor beta chains below was sequenced from the same sample in a study of graft-versus-host responses after intestinal transplantation. Generated by immunoSEQ multiplex PCR, the TCRdb table keeps only in-frame clones and is missing some. Of around 100,000 clones listed, roughly 90% are singletons. These receptors are not linked to any known antigen. The sample in question was unstimulated CD4+ T cells sorted from spleen or lymph node cells, obtained before transplant. The receptors derive from a human donor who was the organ donor for an intestinal transplant.

CDR3: CASSDWGQETQYF. Written as DNA, the CDR3 is TGTGCCAGCAGTGACTGGGGCCAAGAGACCCAGTACTTC. The chain carries TRBV25-1 and TRBJ2-5; no definite D call. V was clipped by 3 bases and J by 1 base, with 6 bases between them. Germline V gene lookup returns CDR1 MGHDK and CDR2 SYGVNS. CDR3 length equals 13 residues.

This chain connects TRBV5-6 to TRBJ2-1; tentative D call: TRBD2 (6 bases). CDR3 length: 11 residues. Trimming shortened V by 3 bases and J by 9 bases, and 7 bases separated the two germline ends. The V gene's germline CDR1 is SGHDT and CDR2 YYEEEE. The CDR3 reads CASSWEVEQFF. The CDR3 region has the DNA TGTGCCAGCAGCTGGGAGGTTGAGCAGTTCTTC.

This clone was recorded only once. The chain recombines TRBV9 with TRBJ2-2; no definite D call. Trimming took 0 bases from V and 1 from J, leaving 7 bases between them. The CDR3 contains 15 residues. Germline CDR1 SGDLS, CDR2 YYNGEE. The chain's CDR3 is CASSVGGQNTGELFF. The CDR3 nucleotides are TGTGCCAGCAGCGTAGGCGGTCAGAACACCGGGGAGCTGTTTTTT. Drawing the rest from reference TRBV9 and TRBJ2-2, the complete variable domain is DSGVTQTPKHLITATGQRVTLRCSPRSGDLSVYWYQQSLDQGLQFLIQYYNGEERAKGNILERFSAQQFPDLHSELNLSSLELGDSALYFCASSVGGQNTGELFFGEGSRLTVL.

This clone has a handful of counts. The V gene is TRBV18, the J gene TRBJ2-7, with 9 positions matching TRBD2. The junction had 2 bases not matched to a gene; V was cut back by 5 bases and J by 3 bases. The CDR3 loop spans 13 amino acids. Looked up from germline, CDR1 is KGHSH and CDR2 is LQKENI. The CDR3 nucleotides read TGTGCCAGCTCAAGCGGGGGGTACTACGAGCAGTACTTC. Translated, it gives CASSSGGYYEQYF. Full variable domain (rest looked up from reference TRBV18 and TRBJ2-7): NAGVMQNPRHLVRRRGQEARLRCSPMKGHSHVYWYRQLPEEGLKFMVYLQKENIIDESGMPKERFSAEFPKEGPSILRIQQVVRGDSAAYFCASSSGGYYEQYFGPGTRLTVT.

The rearrangement joins TRBV19 to TRBJ2-5; 8 bases fit TRBD2. This CDR3 contains 14 residues. Germline assignment: CDR1 LNHDA and CDR2 SQIVND (reference sequence). V was pared by 6 bases and J by 4 bases, with 7 bases of the junction left unmatched. In DNA form, the CDR3 reads TGTGCCAGTAGACTCAGCGGGGGCGGAGAGACCCAGTACTTC. Amino acid sequence: CASRLSGGGETQYF.

V is TRBV6-5 and J is TRBJ1-2; 8 bases map to TRBD1. Germline CDR1 and CDR2: MNHEY and SVGAGI. With V trimmed by 2 bases and J by 7 bases, 9 bases remained unmatched. The CDR3 is made up of 15 amino acids. This chain's CDR3 is CASSYGQGQSGGYTF. For the CDR3, the DNA is TGTGCCAGCAGTTACGGACAGGGTCAATCGGGTGGCTACACCTTC.

The chain employs TRBV5-1 and TRBJ1-1, with D tentatively TRBD1 (5 bases). V lost 4 bases and J 5 bases, leaving 9 bases between the germline ends. CDR1 is SGHRS and CDR2 is YFSETQ in the germline V gene. The CDR3 runs 12 residues. The CDR3 nucleotides are TGCGCCAGCAGCCTGACAGAGACTGAAGCTTTCTTT. It translates to CASSLTETEAFF.

Notes on this clone: Other DNA sequences from this sample encode an identical CDR3 as well. This chain uses TRBV30 with TRBJ1-5; D is uncertain. The V end lost 1 base, the J end lost 1 base, and 5 bases lay between the germline ends. Per the germline V gene, CDR1 is GTSNPN and CDR2 is SVGIG (reference sequence). The CDR3 is 13 amino acids. The CDR3 sequence: CAWSEDSNQPQHF. The CDR3 DNA reads TGTGCCTGGAGTGAGGACAGCAATCAGCCCCAGCATTTT.

The chain carries TRBV13 and TRBJ1-3; no reliable D call. The CDR3 has 18 amino acids. Trimming left V 2 bases short and J 0 bases short, with 17 bases between. Looked up from germline, CDR1 is PRHDT and CDR2 is FYEKMQ (reference sequence). CDR3: CASSLQFSNTSSGNTIYF. In DNA form, the CDR3 reads TGTGCCAGCAGCTTACAGTTTTCGAATACTAGCTCTGGAAACACCATATATTTT.

The chain employs TRBV19 and TRBJ2-1; D remains ambiguous. With 5 bases removed from V and 6 bases from J, the gap between germline ends came to 11 bases. The CDR3 has 13 amino acids. Germline lookup yields CDR1 LNHDA and CDR2 SQIVND (reference sequence). The CDR3 sequence is CASSADRRNEQFF. Written as DNA, the CDR3 is TGTGCCAGTAGTGCAGATAGGCGCAATGAGCAGTTCTTC.

A remark on this clone: Other DNA sequences in the sample encode the same CDR3. The chain combines TRBV10-1 with TRBJ2-5, with D tentatively TRBD1 (6 bases). Germline CDR1 reads WNHNN; CDR2 reads SYGVQD (reference sequence). The length of the CDR3 is 13 residues. V lost 10 bases and J lost 1, with 13 bases in between. CDR3 sequence reads: CATSRTAQETQYF. The DNA for the CDR3 is TGCGCCACCTCCCGGACAGCCCAAGAGACCCAGTACTTC.

This sequence joins TRBV6-1 and TRBJ1-1; possible D gene TRBD1, 6 bases. The CDR3 is 15 amino acids. CDR1 and CDR2 (germline): MNHNS, SASEGT. Trimming took 6 bases from V and 3 from J, leaving 17 bases between them. Here the CDR3 DNA reads TGTGCCAGCAGCGTCACACAGGGATCGTACACTGAAGCTTTCTTT. This codes for CASSVTQGSYTEAFF.

This chain joins TRBV28 and TRBJ1-5; 9 bases map to TRBD1. Germline V gene lookup returns CDR1 MDHEN and CDR2 SYDVKM. The CDR3 covers 16 residues. The V and J ends lost 2 bases and 5 bases, in that order; junction bases with no gene match: 7. The CDR3 region has the DNA TGTGCCAGCAGTTTAATTGGGACAGGGCAAGATCAGCCCCAGCATTTT. Translated, it gives CASSLIGTGQDQPQHF.

V usage is TRBV6-1 and J usage is TRBJ1-6; no reliable D call. Germline assignment: CDR1 MNHNS and CDR2 SASEGT. V was pared by 2 bases and J by 3 bases, with 20 bases between. This CDR3 has 19 residues. Written as DNA, the CDR3 is TGTGCCAGCAGTGAATATTATTTGGACGGATCCTACTATAATTCACCCCTCCACTTT. Protein sequence: CASSEYYLDGSYYNSPLHF.

This chain uses TRBV30 with TRBJ2-2; maybe TRBD1 (6 bases). V shed 1 base and J shed 3 bases, with 12 bases lying between them. Looked up from germline, CDR1 is GTSNPN and CDR2 is SVGIG (reference sequence). The CDR3 has 15 residues. CDR3: CAWSAPGAHTGELFF. The CDR3 DNA reads TGTGCCTGGAGTGCGCCAGGGGCACACACCGGGGAGCTGTTTTTT.

This chain uses TRBV29-1 with TRBJ1-2; D unclear. CDR3 size: 14 residues. Trimming took 6 bases from V and 2 from J, leaving 16 bases between them. CDR1 SQVTM and CDR2 ANQGSEA come from the germline V gene. The CDR3 DNA is TGCAGCGTGGCCCCTAGGATTCTGAACTATGGCTACACCTTC. Translating gives CSVAPRILNYGYTF.